These 29 T cell receptor beta chains were sequenced from one sample in a study of T cells in localized non-small cell lung cancer. Generated by immunoSEQ multiplex PCR, the TCRdb table keeps only in-frame clones and is missing some. The data hold more than 1,500 clones, with 31% observed a single time. Material: lung tumor tissue, obtained before any cancer treatment. All receptors come from a man aged 40-75 years with stage II lung adenocarcinoma.

The V and J genes are TRBV14 and TRBJ2-7; TRBD2 matches 7 bases. After removal of 2 bases from V and 5 bases from J, the junction contained 6 bases not matched to a gene. The CDR3 is 14 residues long. Germline CDR1 is SGHDN and CDR2 is FVKESK. Here the CDR3 reads CASSQLGGRNEQYF. The CDR3 DNA is TGTGCCAGCAGCCAATTAGGCGGGAGAAACGAGCAGTACTTC. The full variable domain, its missing parts supplied by reference TRBV14 and TRBJ2-7, is EAGVTQFPSHSVIEKGQTVTLRCDPISGHDNLYWYRRVMGKEIKFLLHFVKESKQDESGMPNNRFLAERTGGTYSTLKVQPAELEDSGVYFCASSQLGGRNEQYFGPGTRLTVT.

V and J are TRBV9 and TRBJ2-6; perhaps D is TRBD1 or TRBD2 (6 bases each). Germline CDR1 is SGDLS and CDR2 is YYNGEE. The CDR3 extends over 14 amino acids. V was shortened by 5 bases and J by 6 bases, with 12 bases between the two germline ends. CDR3 residues: CASRRGETANVLTF. The CDR3 DNA reads as TGTGCCAGCAGAAGGGGGGAAACGGCCAACGTCCTGACTTTC.

The chain combines TRBV28 with TRBJ1-1; D might be TRBD1 (6 bases). Per the germline V gene, CDR1 is MDHEN and CDR2 is SYDVKM. The CDR3 sequence is 12 residues long. V lost 7 bases and J lost 8, with 14 bases in between. The DNA for the CDR3 is TGTGCCAGCAACACCCTAACAGGGGAAGCTTTCTTT. Amino acids: CASNTLTGEAFF. The full variable domain, with the rest looked up from reference TRBV28 and TRBJ1-1, is DVKVTQSSRYLVKRTGEKVFLECVQDMDHENMFWYRQDPGLGLRLIYFSYDVKMKEKGDIPEGYSVSREKKERFSLILESASTNQTSMYLCASNTLTGEAFFGQGTRLTVV.

V is TRBV6-8 and J is TRBJ1-1; 8 bases agree with TRBD1. Unmatched junction bases numbered 5, after V lost 5 bases and J lost 3 bases. CDR1 and CDR2 from the germline V gene are MNHGY and SAAAGT. This CDR3 has 14 amino acids. DNA for the CDR3: TGTGCCAGCAGTGACTACAGGGGGGACACTGAAGCTTTCTTT. Protein product: CASSDYRGDTEAFF.

This clone was detected only a few times. This chain uses TRBV10-3 with TRBJ1-2; 9 bases line up with TRBD1. J lost 6 bases, V lost 6 bases, and 11 bases had no gene match. The CDR3 consists of 15 residues. Germline CDR1 ENHRY, CDR2 SYGVKD. CDR3 protein: CAISAVGQGSNGYTF. In nucleotides, the CDR3 is TGTGCCATCAGCGCCGTTGGACAGGGGAGTAATGGCTACACCTTC.

The chain has TRBV28 and TRBJ1-4, with D possibly being TRBD1 (5 bases). Trimming took off 8 bases at V and 4 bases at J, with 8 bases between the two ends. Germline loops: CDR1 MDHEN, CDR2 SYDVKM. CDR3 size: 12 residues. CDR3 protein: CASGTFNEKLFF. The DNA for the CDR3 is TGTGCCAGCGGGACCTTTAATGAAAAACTGTTTTTT.

The V call is TRBV5-1, the J call TRBJ1-4, with TRBD1 identical over 9 bases. V lost 2 bases and J lost 8; bases outside the gene matches: 4. The CDR3 has 14 residues. CDR1 SGHRS and CDR2 YFSETQ come from the germline V gene. The CDR3: CASSLQGAREKLFF. CDR3 in DNA: TGCGCCAGCAGCTTACAGGGGGCGCGGGAAAAACTGTTTTTT.

By sample share, this clone is large. The rearrangement links TRBV4-1 to TRBJ2-1, with TRBD1 identical over 12 bases. Germline V gene lookup returns CDR1 MGHRA and CDR2 YSYEKL. V lost 5 bases, J lost 7 bases, and 9 bases stayed unmatched. This CDR3 has 16 amino acids. The CDR3 protein is CASSSTGTGGLNEQFF. CDR3 DNA sequence: TGCGCCAGCAGCAGCACCGGGACAGGGGGCTTGAATGAGCAGTTCTTC.

The chain is built from TRBV6-8 and TRBJ2-3; D may be TRBD2 (5 bases). CDR1 and CDR2 from the germline V gene are MNHGY and SAAAGT. Trimming stripped 2 bases from V and 4 bases from J, with 16 bases between. This CDR3 has 16 residues. This CDR3 is CASSYSPWRVPDTQYF. For the CDR3, the DNA is TGTGCCAGCAGTTACAGCCCCTGGCGGGTCCCAGATACGCAGTATTTT.

The count of this clone is one. V usage is TRBV19 and J usage is TRBJ2-6; 8 nucleotides agree with TRBD1. The CDR3 is made up of 16 amino acids. The V segment lost 9 bases and the J segment 4 bases; nucleotides outside the gene matches: 11. Germline lookup yields CDR1 LNHDA and CDR2 SQIVND (reference sequence). The CDR3, as DNA: TGTGCCAGCCGTCGACAGGGACAGGTAGGGGCCAACGTCCTGACTTTC. Its translation: CASRRQGQVGANVLTF.

The sample holds a few counts of this clone. The chain uses TRBV6-8 and TRBJ2-5; perhaps D is TRBD1 or TRBD2 (5 bases each). V lost 9 bases and J 5 bases, leaving 13 bases between the germline ends. CDR1 is MNHGY, CDR2 SAAAGT, per germline. This CDR3 spans 12 amino acids. CDR3 nucleotide sequence: TGTGCCAGTGAGGGGATCGAGGAGACCCAGTACTTC. Its translation: CASEGIEETQYF.

This clone was seen a few times. The rearrangement uses TRBV9 and TRBJ1-4; D perhaps matches TRBD1 (5 bases). CDR3 size: 14 residues. CDR1 and CDR2 from the germline V gene are SGDLS and YYNGEE. Trimming shortened V by 2 bases and J by 4 bases, and 9 bases separated the two germline ends. The CDR3 is CASSVRAFNEKLFF. The CDR3 DNA reads TGTGCCAGCAGCGTCAGGGCCTTTAATGAAAAACTGTTTTTT. Filled out from reference TRBV9 and TRBJ1-4, the complete variable domain reads DSGVTQTPKHLITATGQRVTLRCSPRSGDLSVYWYQQSLDQGLQFLIQYYNGEERAKGNILERFSAQQFPDLHSELNLSSLELGDSALYFCASSVRAFNEKLFFGSGTQLSVL.

By frequency in the sample, this clone is medium-sized. The chain is built from TRBV6-8 and TRBJ2-5; D is perhaps TRBD1 (5 bases). Germline V gene lookup returns CDR1 MNHGY and CDR2 SAAAGT. This CDR3 comprises 17 residues. Trimming removed 0 bases at V and 5 bases at J, with 19 bases between. The CDR3 loop reads CASSYSAPSSKGETQYF. The DNA for the CDR3 is TGTGCCAGCAGTTACTCGGCGCCATCTTCGAAGGGGGAGACCCAGTACTTC.

The chain joins TRBV11-3 to TRBJ2-3; TRBD2 is a possible D gene (5 bases). CDR1 and CDR2 from the germline V gene are SGHNT and YENEEA. Trimming cost V 5 bases and J 1 base, with 13 bases left between them. The CDR3 is 15 amino acids. The CDR3 DNA reads TGTGCCAGCAGCCCTGATCGAGCGGGCACAGATACGCAGTATTTT. Translated, it gives CASSPDRAGTDTQYF. Full variable domain (rest looked up from reference TRBV11-3 and TRBJ2-3): EAGVVQSPRYKIIEKKQPVAFWCNPISGHNTLYWYLQNLGQGPELLIRYENEEAVDDSQLPKDRFSAERLKGVDSTLKIQPAELGDSAVYLCASSPDRAGTDTQYFGPGTRLTVL.

This clone was counted only a few times. This CDR3 is CASGTSGSGGTQYF. CDR3 DNA: TGTGCCAGCGGAACTAGCGGGTCCGGGGGGACCCAGTACTTC. The V and J genes are TRBV9 and TRBJ2-5; 9 bases map to TRBD2. Germline lookup yields CDR1 SGDLS and CDR2 YYNGEE. The J segment lost 7 bases and the V segment lost 7 bases, leaving 11 bases of the junction unmatched. The CDR3 covers 14 residues.

This clone was picked up a small number of times. This chain uses TRBV9 with TRBJ1-2; D is perhaps TRBD1 (6 bases). This CDR3 is 14 amino acids long. Germline V gene lookup returns CDR1 SGDLS and CDR2 YYNGEE. V gave up 0 bases and J gave up 2 bases, with 8 bases separating them. CDR3 DNA: TGTGCCAGCAGCGTAGCAGGGACAAACTATGGCTACACCTTC. Its protein is CASSVAGTNYGYTF.

V and J are TRBV28 and TRBJ2-7; D tentatively reads TRBD1 or TRBD2 (5 bases each). The CDR3 spans 15 residues. Per the germline V gene, CDR1 is MDHEN and CDR2 is SYDVKM. Trimming stripped 4 bases from V and 3 bases from J, with 16 bases between. The DNA for the CDR3 is TGTGCCAGCAGTTCAGGGAGCGCCGATGTCTACGAGCAGTACTTC. It is translated as CASSSGSADVYEQYF.

The V call is TRBV6-8, the J call TRBJ1-1; 7 bases agree with TRBD1. The CDR3 contains 12 residues. V lost 5 bases to trimming and J lost 5 bases; unmatched junction nucleotides: 2. CDR1 and CDR2 (germline): MNHGY, SAAAGT. CDR3 in amino acids: CASSEDRTEAFF. In nucleotides, the CDR3 is TGTGCCAGCAGTGAGGACAGGACTGAAGCTTTCTTT.

The chain uses TRBV30 and TRBJ2-1; the D is unclear. The CDR3 is 14 residues long. Trimming stripped 2 bases from V and 10 bases from J, with 18 bases between. Germline CDR1 and CDR2: GTSNPN and SVGIG (reference sequence). CDR3 nucleotides: TGTGCCTGGAGTCTGGAGCTAAAGGCCTCCGAGCAGTTCTTC. It specifies CAWSLELKASEQFF.

The chain couples TRBV11-3 to TRBJ2-5; 8 bases match TRBD1. CDR1 and CDR2 (germline): SGHNT, YENEEA. This CDR3 contains 17 residues. V gave up 1 base and J gave up 3 bases; unmatched junction bases: 10. CDR3 DNA sequence: TGTGCCAGCAGCTTAGGCAAGGACAGGGTGGTGAAAGAGACCCAGTACTTC. Translated, it gives CASSLGKDRVVKETQYF.

This clone was detected only a few times. The chain has TRBV27 and TRBJ2-7; possibly TRBD1 for D (6 bases). CDR1 MNHEY and CDR2 SMNVEV come from the germline V gene (reference sequence). This CDR3 contains 14 residues. Trimming removed 5 bases at V and 5 bases at J, with 16 bases between. The CDR3: CASSTYRVRHEQYF. CDR3 nucleotide sequence: TGTGCCAGCAGTACGTACAGGGTGAGGCACGAGCAGTACTTC.

This clone was picked up a small number of times. The V and J genes are TRBV11-3 and TRBJ2-7, with 10 bases that match TRBD1. From germline, CDR1 is SGHNT and CDR2 YENEEA. The CDR3 is 14 residues long. V lost 3 bases and J lost 7; bases outside the gene matches: 6. CDR3 amino acids: CASSFRQGAGEQYF. For the CDR3, the DNA is TGTGCCAGCAGCTTCAGACAGGGGGCGGGTGAGCAGTACTTC.

Regarding this clone: An end of the junction differs from the germline gene, which may be a read error. The chain carries TRBV30 and TRBJ2-7, with D tentatively TRBD2 (5 bases). The length of the CDR3 is 14 residues. The V gene's germline CDR1 is GTSNPN and CDR2 SVGIG (reference sequence). CDR3 in amino acids: CAWTPWRQTYKQYF. CDR3 nucleotides: TGTGCCTGGACCCCTTGGAGGCAGACCTACAAGCAGTACTTC.

In its sample, this clone is medium-sized (0.01 to 0.1%). This sequence joins TRBV11-3 and TRBJ2-4; 8 bases are shared with TRBD2. The CDR3 loop spans 14 amino acids. The V segment lost 7 bases and the J segment 8 bases; nucleotides outside the gene matches: 10. In germline, CDR1 is SGHNT, CDR2 YENEEA. CDR3 sequence reads: CASKRAGERDIQYF. CDR3 nucleotide sequence: TGTGCCAGCAAAAGAGCGGGAGAGAGGGACATTCAGTACTTC. Filled out from reference TRBV11-3 and TRBJ2-4, the complete variable domain reads EAGVVQSPRYKIIEKKQPVAFWCNPISGHNTLYWYLQNLGQGPELLIRYENEEAVDDSQLPKDRFSAERLKGVDSTLKIQPAELGDSAVYLCASKRAGERDIQYFGAGTRLSVL.

This chain links TRBV5-1 with TRBJ2-1; TRBD2 matches 12 bases. The CDR3 consists of 15 residues. The trim removed 4 bases at V and 4 bases at J, leaving 3 bases unmatched. Germline V gene data show CDR1 as SGHRS and CDR2 as YFSETQ. CDR3 nucleotides: TGCGCCAGCAGCCCAGGACTAGCGGGGTACAATGAGCAGTTCTTC. Its translation: CASSPGLAGYNEQFF.

The chain links TRBV6-8 to TRBJ2-1; 8 bases are shared with TRBD2. This CDR3 is built from 16 residues. With V trimmed by 6 bases and J by 6 bases, 13 bases remained unmatched. The germline gives CDR1 MNHGY, CDR2 SAAAGT. CDR3 DNA sequence: TGTGCCAGCAGCCTACTAGCGGAGGGGGATGGCAATGAGCAGTTCTTC. This codes for CASSLLAEGDGNEQFF.

This chain uses TRBV15 with TRBJ2-7; TRBD1 matches at 8 bases. CDR1 and CDR2 from the germline V gene are LNHNV and YYDKDF (reference sequence). The V and J ends lost 0 bases and 0 bases, in that order; junction bases with no gene match: 7. This CDR3 has 17 residues. In nucleotides, the CDR3 is TGTGCCACCAGCAGAGATCAGGGAGACAGGGGCTCCTACGAGCAGTACTTC. Amino acids: CATSRDQGDRGSYEQYF.

The chain has TRBV30 and TRBJ2-1; 9 positions agree with TRBD2. CDR1 and CDR2 from the germline V gene are GTSNPN and SVGIG (reference sequence). This CDR3 comprises 13 residues. The V gene end was trimmed by 4 bases and the J gene end by 8 bases; junction bases not matched to a gene: 6. The CDR3 bases are TGTGCCTGGACCGCGGGAGGGGGCCATGAGCAGTTCTTC. Its translation: CAWTAGGGHEQFF. Based on the CDR3 plus reference TRBV30 and TRBJ2-1, the full variable domain is SQTIHQWPATLVQPVGSPLSLECTVEGTSNPNLYWYRQAAGRGLQLLFYSVGIGQISSEVPQNLSASRPQDRQFILSSKKLLLSDSGFYLCAWTAGGGHEQFFGPGTRLTVL.

As to this clone: Other nucleotide sequences in the sample specify the same CDR3. The rearrangement uses TRBV30 and TRBJ2-1; D unclear. There are 11 residues in the CDR3. Germline CDR1 reads GTSNPN; CDR2 reads SVGIG (reference sequence). V was clipped by 4 bases and J by 6 bases, with 7 bases between them. The CDR3 loop reads CAWKGSNEQFF. CDR3 DNA: TGTGCCTGGAARGGAAGCAATGAGCAGTTCTTC.